What follows is one T cell receptor (beta chain) and its context. Its target is not known. Germline CDR1 SGHRS, CDR2 YFSETQ. The CDR3 sequence is 14 residues long. The V gene lost 0 bases and the J gene lost 7 bases, with 10 bases spanning the gap. Profiling relied on immunoSEQ multiplex PCR, and the TCRdb table lists in-frame clones only, not all of them. Of about 70,000 clones in the sample, less than 95% were seen once. These data come from a study of T cell responses to AZD1222 COVID-19 vaccine. Study-wide results and caveats: There were mostly white British donors and more females than males, and clonal diversity was possibly underestimated. Unmutated variant regions are reportedly targeted by nearly half of spike-specific TCRs.

Samples with a second dose at about 4 or about 12 weeks were pooled together. The rearrangement uses TRBV5-1 and TRBJ1-4; a possible D gene is TRBD1 (6 bases). Material: peripheral blood, obtained 28 days after the second AZD1222 dose. This TCR came from an adult who received the AZD1222 COVID-19 vaccine. CDR3 nucleotides: TGCGCCAGCAGCTTGGGGCAGGGGACTGAAAAACTGTTTTTT. The encoded protein is CASSLGQGTEKLFF.